The rows below give T cell receptor beta chains drawn from one sample of a study of shared clonotypes between healthy human individuals. Profiled with immunoSEQ multiplex PCR; TCRdb holds only in-frame clones, not every one. The sample includes some 2.3 million clones, approximately 93% of them seen just once. The sample was naive CD4+ T cells from PBMCs. All receptors come from a man between 18 and 35 years old in good health. Some clones in this sample may be carry-over from other donors' samples. The conserved cysteine and the conserved F or W are not part of the CDR3 here.

V	J	CDR3
TRBV19	TRBJ1-1	ASSTEVGGGAF
TRBV7-8	TRBJ2-1	ASSLDKREQF
TRBV5-1	TRBJ1-1	ASSSDGKTEAF
TRBV28	TRBJ2-6	ASSWPGGSGANVLT
TRBV9	TRBJ1-5	ASSVGWGDGINQPQH
TRBV7-3	TRBJ2-7	ASSFGGAYEQY
TRBV9	TRBJ2-5	ASSVAWGRETQY
TRBV15	TRBJ1-4	ATSSWGRDRGPTNEKLF
TRBV30	TRBJ2-2	AWSQPTGFGPGELF
TRBV4-1	TRBJ2-7	ASRDTSGVSYEQY
TRBV5-1	TRBJ2-5	ASSLSETQY
TRBV11-2	TRBJ2-1	ASSSQSEQF
TRBV30	TRBJ2-5	AGSLYQETQY
TRBV5-5	TRBJ2-5	ASSLGFGSGRLSETQY
TRBV18	TRBJ1-5	ASSPGQIANQPQH
TRBV6-5	TRBJ2-3	ATSGTSISDTQY
TRBV9	TRBJ2-7	ASSVLAESEQY
TRBV29-1	TRBJ2-3	SVIQGGDTQY
TRBV6-5	TRBJ2-7	ASIKPGTGDREQY
TRBV5-1	TRBJ1-2	ASSLNGRDDGYT
TRBV29-1	TRBJ1-1	RVAAGTEAF